This TCR beta chain was recovered during a study of cytomegalovirus exposure and HLA in healthy donors. Primers for the PCR totalled 60 Vbeta and 13 Jbeta. Study processing details: As a later analysis found, there were roughly 80 million unique TCR beta chains, of which 8.5 million to 13 million were shared. Using immunoSEQ multiplex PCR, the repertoire was profiled, and TCRdb retains in-frame clones only, with some absent. The DNA gave D and trimming, while V, J and clone size come from that table. The data show over 150,000 clones, 77% seen once. V was cut by 5 bases and J by 1 base, with 16 bases left in between. The length of the CDR3 is 16 residues. From germline, CDR1 is SGHRS and CDR2 YFSETQ.

The J gene is TRBJ1-3, the V gene TRBV5-1; D gene uncertain. The clonotype comes from a woman in her sixties in good health and CMV-seropositive. Sequencing was done on a sample of PBMCs. The CDR3 nucleotides read TGCGCCAGCAGTCCACTCGGGGTAAATTCTGGAAACACCATATATTTT. Encoded protein: CASSPLGVNSGNTIYF.